The clone carrying this T cell receptor beta chain was seen a handful of times. Germline V gene data show CDR1 as MDHEN and CDR2 as SYDVKM. The CDR3 is 11 residues long. Trimming took off 10 bases at V and 3 bases at J, with 10 bases between the two ends. Individual cDNA molecules carried attached unique molecular identifiers. TCRdb re-derived calls from the 5' RACE reads in MiXCR, one entry per CDR3 protein. The table records about 48,000 distinct CDR3 sequences, around 7.7% of them present only once. The sample belongs to a study of early T cells in non-severe SARS-CoV-2 infection. This TCR derives from an adult who was a healthcare worker with PCR-confirmed SARS-CoV-2 infection or an uninfected control (not recorded which). J is TRBJ2-7 and V is TRBV28; D is undetermined. The sequenced sample was whole blood. The CDR3 reads CATAGFYEQYF. The DNA of the CDR3 is TGTGCCACCGCCGGGTTCTACGAGCAGTACTTC.